These 7 T cell receptor beta chains came from one sample sequenced in a study of control samples from healthy donors and cancer patients. Sequenced by immunoSEQ multiplex PCR; TCRdb stores in-frame clones only, minus some. This table has 90,000 to 100,000 clones, around 80% appearing once. Sequenced material: blood. These receptors all stem from a woman in her 30s in good health.

The chain links TRBV12-5 to TRBJ1-3, with a possible D match to TRBD1 (6 bases). The CDR3 contains 15 residues. V was trimmed by 0 bases and J by 4 bases, leaving 10 bases between them. Germline CDR1 LGHNT, CDR2 FRNRAP. The chain's CDR3 is CASGLVTGRGNTIYF. The CDR3 DNA follows: TGTGCTAGTGGTTTGGTTACAGGGAGAGGAAACACCATATATTTT.

This rearrangement joins TRBV30 to TRBJ1-6; perhaps TRBD1 as D (5 bases). V dropped 2 bases and J dropped 4 bases, with 12 bases sitting between them. Germline V CDR1 and CDR2: GTSNPN, SVGIG (reference sequence). This CDR3 is 15 amino acids long. The CDR3 protein is CAWSSQGYYNSPLHF. CDR3 nucleotide sequence: TGTGCCTGGAGTTCCCAGGGATATTATAATTCACCCCTCCACTTT. The full variable domain, with the rest looked up from reference TRBV30 and TRBJ1-6, is SQTIHQWPATLVQPVGSPLSLECTVEGTSNPNLYWYRQAAGRGLQLLFYSVGIGQISSEVPQNLSASRPQDRQFILSSKKLLLSDSGFYLCAWSSQGYYNSPLHFGNGTRLTVT.

The chain combines TRBV18 with TRBJ2-1; D assignment may be TRBD1 or TRBD2 (6 bases each). The germline CDR1 and CDR2 sequences are KGHSH and LQKENI. The CDR3 is 15 amino acids. V was shortened by 3 bases and J by 0 bases, with 9 bases between the two germline ends. CDR3 amino acids: CASSPEGGSYNEQFF. CDR3 sequence (DNA): TGTGCCAGCTCACCTGAGGGGGGCTCCTACAATGAGCAGTTCTTC.

The DNA for the CDR3 is TGTGCCAGCAGCTTAGAACAGACCATGAACACTGAAGCTTTCTTT. Translated: CASSLEQTMNTEAFF. V usage is TRBV7-2 and J usage is TRBJ1-1, with D hard to call. Germline-derived CDR1 and CDR2 are SGHTA and FQGNSA. The length of the CDR3 is 15 residues. The ends were cut back, 1 base at V and 0 bases at J, with 9 bases in the middle.

Comment on this clone: Within the sample, other DNA sequences also encode this same CDR3. The chain employs TRBV3-1 (or the pseudogene TRBV3-2) and TRBJ1-2; 9 nucleotides match TRBD1. This CDR3 has 15 amino acids. The germline gives CDR1 LGHDT, CDR2 YNNKEL (reference sequence). The junction had 4 bases not matched to a gene; V was cut back by 3 bases and J by 2 bases. Here the CDR3 DNA reads TGTGCCAGCAGCCAGGGAACAGGGGGCAACTATGGCTACACCTTC. Protein product: CASSQGTGGNYGYTF.

This rearrangement joins TRBV21-1 to TRBJ1-2. TRBV21-1 is annotated as a pseudogene. The CDR3 covers 17 residues. In nucleotides, the CDR3 is TGTGCCAGCAGCAAACCCCAACTCAGAAGGTACAACTATGGCTACACCTTC. Amino acid sequence: CASSKPQLRRYNYGYTF.

This sequence joins TRBV9 and TRBJ2-7; 9 bases agree with TRBD1. V lost 3 bases and J lost 7; bases outside the gene matches: 5. The length of the CDR3 is 13 residues. The V gene's germline CDR1 is SGDLS and CDR2 YYNGEE. CDR3 amino acids: CASSEDRGLEQYF. Here the CDR3 DNA reads TGTGCCAGCAGCGAGGACAGGGGCCTGGAGCAGTACTTC.